Listed below are T cell receptor beta chains from one sample, sequenced in a study of shared clonotypes between healthy human individuals. Profiled with immunoSEQ multiplex PCR; TCRdb holds only in-frame clones, not every one. The table records hundreds of thousands of clones, about three quarters of them present only once. Source material: memory CD4+ T cells sorted from blood. The receptor source for this set is a woman in her thirties in good health. Each CDR3 is given with its conserved first and last residue. The D gene is left open where the match is weak. Not all rows give a size; the values are once, few, many and, for expanded clones, a class.

D: NA
J: TRBJ2-7
size: NA
V: TRBV4-2
CDR3: CASSTEEGPYPQYF
DNA: TGTGCCAGCAGCACCGAAGAGGGACCCTACCCCCAGTACTTC

D: NA
J: TRBJ2-7
size: NA
V: TRBV30
CDR3: CAWSVPERATYEQYF
DNA: TGTGCCTGGAGTGTCCCAGAGAGGGCAACCTACGAGCAGTACTTC

D: TRBD2
J: TRBJ2-2
size: NA
V: TRBV9
CDR3: CASTLTGTSQYTGELFF
DNA: TGTGCCAGCACCTTAACCGGGACTAGCCAATACACCGGGGAGCTGTTTTTT

D: TRBD2
J: TRBJ2-7
size: once
V: TRBV5-1
CDR3: CASSREGLAGIYEQYF
DNA: TGCGCCAGCAGCCGGGAGGGACTAGCGGGAATTTACGAGCAGTACTTC

D: NA
J: TRBJ2-7
size: NA
V: TRBV6-1
CDR3: CATQKELGGSYEQYF
DNA: TGTGCCACCCAAAAAGAACTTGGGGGCTCCTACGAGCAGTACTTC

D: TRBD2
J: TRBJ2-5
size: NA
V: TRBV19
CDR3: CASSIGTSGRQETQYF
DNA: TGTGCCAGTAGTATAGGTACTAGCGGCCGCCAAGAGACCCAGTACTTC

D: NA
J: TRBJ2-6
size: few
V: TRBV9
CDR3: CASSPRPQGSGANVLTF
DNA: TGTGCCAGCAGCCCCCGCCCGCAGGGTTCTGGGGCCAACGTCCTGACTTTC

D: TRBD2
J: TRBJ2-7
size: NA
V: TRBV28
CDR3: CASSFGGSPREQYF
DNA: TGTGCCAGCAGCTTCGGGGGGTCCCCCCGCGAGCAGTACTTC

D: NA
J: TRBJ2-1
size: NA
V: TRBV2
CDR3: CASSVEGAYYNEQFF
DNA: TGTGCCAGCAGTGTGGAGGGGGCCTACTACAATGAGCAGTTCTTC

D: TRBD2
J: TRBJ2-7
size: NA
V: TRBV29-1
CDR3: CSVESGTLYEQYF
DNA: TGCAGCGTGGAAAGCGGGACGCTCTACGAGCAGTACTTC

D: TRBD1
J: TRBJ2-1
size: NA
V: TRBV5-1
CDR3: CASSFNRGMYDEQFF
DNA: TGCGCCAGCAGCTTCAACAGGGGAATGTACGATGAGCAGTTCTTC

D: NA
J: TRBJ2-2
size: once
V: TRBV6-5
CDR3: CASGNFGGGGELFF
DNA: TGTGCCAGCGGGAACTTCGGGGGCGGAGGGGAGCTGTTTTTT

D: NA
J: TRBJ1-1
size: NA
V: TRBV28
CDR3: CASTLRLPTEAFF
DNA: TGTGCCAGCACCCTAAGGCTCCCCACTGAAGCTTTCTTT

D: TRBD1
J: TRBJ2-7
size: NA
V: TRBV7-2
CDR3: CASSNTGAPYEQYF
DNA: TGTGCCAGCAGCAATACAGGGGCGCCATACGAGCAGTACTTC

D: TRBD2
J: TRBJ2-1
size: NA
V: TRBV7-9
CDR3: CASRSGNSYNEQFF
DNA: TGTGCCAGCAGGAGCGGGAATTCCTACAATGAGCAGTTCTTC

D: TRBD2
J: TRBJ2-5
size: few
V: TRBV28
CDR3: CASRQPGLAGETQYF
DNA: TGTGCCAGCAGGCAACCGGGACTAGCGGGGGAGACCCAGTACTTC

D: NA
J: TRBJ2-7
size: NA
V: TRBV28
CDR3: CASSLLRREQYF
DNA: TGTGCCAGCAGTTTATTGAGGAGGGAGCAGTACTTC

D: NA
J: TRBJ1-5
size: NA
V: TRBV7-8
CDR3: CASSLGRGANQPQHF
DNA: TGTGCCAGCAGCTTAGGGAGGGGGGCCAATCAGCCCCAGCATTTT

D: TRBD1
J: TRBJ1-3
size: NA
V: TRBV5-5
CDR3: CASSRSGQASGNTIYF
DNA: TGTGCCAGCAGCCGCTCGGGACAGGCTTCTGGAAACACCATATATTTT

D: NA
J: TRBJ2-1
size: NA
V: TRBV29-1
CDR3: CSVGSYEQFF
DNA: TGCAGCGTTGGAAGTTATGAGCAGTTCTTC

D: NA
J: TRBJ2-7
size: NA
V: TRBV6-6
CDR3: CASSYDRYYEQYF
DNA: TGTGCCAGCAGTTACGACAGATACTACGAGCAGTACTTC

D: NA
J: TRBJ1-5
size: NA
V: TRBV19
CDR3: CASSGGTWEPQHF
DNA: TGTGCCAGTAGTGGGGGCACCTGGGAGCCCCAGCATTTT

D: NA
J: TRBJ2-7
size: NA
V: TRBV6-5
CDR3: CASSHSTGSYEQYF
DNA: TGTGCCAGCAGTCACTCTACAGGGTCCTACGAGCAGTACTTC

D: NA
J: TRBJ1-2
size: NA
V: TRBV2
CDR3: CASSDEGWGYTF
DNA: TGTGCCAGCAGTGATGAGGGGTGGGGCTACACCTTC

D: NA
J: TRBJ1-5
size: few
V: TRBV28
CDR3: CASSFSHKGPRQPQHF
DNA: TGTGCCAGCAGTTTCTCCCATAAGGGGCCCAGACAGCCCCAGCATTTT

D: NA
J: TRBJ1-4
size: NA
V: TRBV5-1
CDR3: CASSLDSGDEKLFF
DNA: TGCGCCAGCAGCCTGGACAGCGGGGATGAAAAACTGTTTTTT

D: TRBD1
J: TRBJ2-3
size: NA
V: TRBV5-1
CDR3: CASSDRDTDTQYF
DNA: TGCGCCAGCAGCGACAGGGATACAGATACGCAGTATTTT

D: NA
J: TRBJ1-4
size: NA
V: TRBV6-1
CDR3: CASSPGGGGKLFF
DNA: TGTGCCAGCAGCCCCGGGGGGGGCGGAAAACTGTTTTTT

D: TRBD1
J: TRBJ2-7
size: NA
V: TRBV5-1
CDR3: CASSLGNTGGGDEQYF
DNA: TGCGCCAGCAGCTTGGGAAACACAGGGGGCGGCGACGAGCAGTACTTC

D: NA
J: TRBJ2-5
size: NA
V: TRBV2
CDR3: CASSEDSRAMGTQYF
DNA: TGTGCCAGCAGTGAGGATTCGAGAGCCATGGGGACCCAGTACTTC

D: NA
J: TRBJ1-1
size: few
V: TRBV7-3
CDR3: CASSLNQGNTEAFF
DNA: TGTGCCAGCAGCTTAAACCAGGGGAACACTGAAGCTTTCTTT

D: NA
J: TRBJ2-7
size: NA
V: TRBV5-5
CDR3: CASSLEAQNYYEQYF
DNA: TGTGCCAGCAGCTTGGAAGCACAGAACTACTACGAGCAGTACTTC

D: NA
J: TRBJ2-7
size: NA
V: TRBV7-3
CDR3: CASSLIGTPLYEQYF
DNA: TGTGCCAGCAGCTTAATCGGGACACCCCTCTACGAGCAGTACTTC

D: TRBD2
J: TRBJ2-2
size: many
V: TRBV5-1
CDR3: CASSPSTSGLGGELFF
DNA: TGCGCCAGCAGCCCCTCGACTAGCGGGCTAGGCGGGGAGCTGTTTTTT

D: NA
J: TRBJ2-2
size: NA
V: TRBV11-2
CDR3: CASSSPGAGTGELFF
DNA: TGTGCCAGCAGCTCTCCTGGGGCCGGTACCGGGGAGCTGTTTTTT

D: NA
J: TRBJ2-7
size: NA
V: TRBV10-1
CDR3: CASSAQEGHEQYF
DNA: TGCGCCAGCAGTGCACAGGAGGGCCACGAGCAGTACTTC

D: TRBD1
J: TRBJ2-7
size: NA
V: TRBV2
CDR3: CASSRSSRDRGFYEQYF
DNA: TGTGCCAGCAGCCGATCCTCGCGGGACAGGGGTTTTTACGAGCAGTACTTC

D: NA
J: TRBJ1-2
size: once
V: TRBV7-9
CDR3: CASSSTYRGNNYGYTF
DNA: TGTGCCAGCAGCTCCACATATAGGGGGAATAACTATGGCTACACCTTC

D: NA
J: TRBJ2-2
size: few
V: TRBV19
CDR3: CASRFTGELFF
DNA: TGTGCCAGTAGATTCACCGGGGAGCTGTTTTTT

D: NA
J: TRBJ2-3
size: NA
V: TRBV5-1
CDR3: CASSERTTSTDTQYF
DNA: TGCGCCAGCAGCGAGCGTACTACTAGCACAGATACGCAGTATTTT

D: TRBD1
J: TRBJ1-2
size: NA
V: TRBV4-1
CDR3: CASSQVGQRGYTF
DNA: TGCGCCAGCAGCCAAGTGGGACAGCGTGGCTACACCTTC

D: TRBD1
J: TRBJ1-4
size: NA
V: TRBV28
CDR3: CASSSETGVREKLFF
DNA: TGTGCCAGCAGTTCCGAGACAGGGGTACGTGAAAAACTGTTTTTT

D: NA
J: TRBJ1-2
size: NA
V: TRBV4-1
CDR3: CASSQETLQKINYGYTF
DNA: TGCGCCAGCAGCCAAGAGACACTACAAAAAATTAACTATGGCTACACCTTC